The 30 T cell receptor beta chains given below trace back to one sample, sequenced in a study of blood T cell repertoires in COVID-19. Profiling relied on immunoSEQ multiplex PCR, and the TCRdb table lists in-frame clones only, not all of them. This table has 150,000 to 200,000 clones, around 84% appearing once. Sequencing used peripheral blood. Source of these receptors: a woman aged 80 or over with acute or convalescent COVID-19.

This clone was detected once. This chain uses TRBV5-4 with TRBJ1-1; 8 nucleotides agree with TRBD1. The CDR3 totals 14 residues. CDR1 SGHNT and CDR2 YYREEE come from the germline V gene (reference sequence). Trimming at V came to 2 bases and at J to 4 bases, leaving 4 bases not matched to a gene. The CDR3 region is CASSFGQGSTEAFF. CDR3 DNA sequence: TGTGCCAGCAGCTTCGGACAGGGTTCCACTGAAGCTTTCTTT.

This sequence joins TRBV13 and TRBJ1-2; 7 nucleotides agree with TRBD1. J gave up 5 bases and V 5 bases, and 11 bases lay outside the gene matches. The CDR3 is made up of 15 amino acids. Germline assignment: CDR1 PRHDT and CDR2 FYEKMQ (reference sequence). The DNA of the CDR3 is TGTGCCAGCAGCCCTTGGGACAGCCCTTTTTATGGCTACACCTTC. It codes for CASSPWDSPFYGYTF.

The rearrangement links TRBV19 to TRBJ2-1, with 12 bases fitting TRBD2. The ends lost 5 bases at V and 9 bases at J; junction bases unmatched: 11. Germline lookup yields CDR1 LNHDA and CDR2 SQIVND (reference sequence). This CDR3 is built from 16 residues. The CDR3 here is CASSGLAGGPHSEQFF. For the CDR3, the DNA is TGTGCCAGTAGTGGCCTAGCGGGAGGGCCGCATAGTGAGCAGTTCTTC.

The V and J genes are TRBV11-3 and TRBJ1-1; D ambiguous. The CDR3 contains 12 residues. Trimming pared 5 bases from V and 1 base from J, leaving 5 bases between. In germline, CDR1 is SGHNT, CDR2 YENEEA. CDR3 sequence: CASSRGNTEAFF. For the CDR3, the DNA is TGTGCCAGCAGCCGAGGGAACACTGAAGCTTTCTTT.

This chain joins TRBV7-9 and TRBJ1-1; unclear D gene. The CDR3 is made up of 14 amino acids. With 2 bases removed from V and 0 bases from J, the gap between germline ends came to 7 bases. CDR1 is SEHNR and CDR2 is FQNEAQ in the germline V gene (reference sequence). The CDR3 loop reads CASSLSKMNTEAFF. CDR3 nucleotides: TGTGCCAGCAGCTTAAGCAAAATGAACACTGAAGCTTTCTTT.

This clone was seen a single time. The chain combines TRBV5-1 with TRBJ2-1, with 7 bases identical to TRBD2. There are 13 residues in the CDR3. Germline V CDR1 and CDR2: SGHRS, YFSETQ. With V trimmed by 5 bases and J by 7 bases, 6 bases remained unmatched. The CDR3 nucleotides read TGCGCCAGCAGTTCCCTAGCGGAAAATGAGCAGTTCTTC. As protein: CASSSLAENEQFF.

The chain links TRBV6-1 to TRBJ1-2; 10 nucleotides align to TRBD1. The germline V gene has CDR1 MNHNS and CDR2 SASEGT. CDR3 length: 15 amino acids. With 6 bases clipped from V and 4 bases from J, the junction kept 8 bases outside the gene matches. The chain's CDR3 is CASSQPGTGVYGYTF. In DNA, the CDR3 is TGTGCCAGCAGCCAACCCGGGACAGGGGTCTATGGCTACACCTTC.

In nucleotides, the CDR3 is TGCAGCGTTGAACAGACTGCTAACTATGGCTACACCTTC. Its protein product is CSVEQTANYGYTF. The genes are TRBV29-1 and TRBJ1-2, with D uncertain. Germline CDR1 reads SQVTM; CDR2 reads ANQGSEA. V lost 2 bases, J lost 0 bases, and 7 bases lay in between. The length of the CDR3 is 13 residues.

The chain uses TRBV7-8 and TRBJ2-7, with TRBD2 identical over 9 bases. CDR3 size: 15 residues. V was pared by 1 base and J by 2 bases, with 3 bases of the junction left unmatched. The V gene's germline CDR1 is SGHVS and CDR2 FQNEAQ. CDR3 DNA: TGTGCCAGCAGCTTAGTACTAGCGGGCCCCTACGAGCAGTACTTC. Protein product: CASSLVLAGPYEQYF.

V is TRBV27 and J is TRBJ1-1; 7 bases fit TRBD1. This CDR3 has 14 amino acids. The ends lost 3 bases at V and 5 bases at J; junction bases unmatched: 6. Germline V gives CDR1 MNHEY, CDR2 SMNVEV (reference sequence). CDR3 nucleotide sequence: TGTGCCAGCAGTTTTAGTACAGGGGCGACTGAAGCTTTCTTT. It codes for CASSFSTGATEAFF.

The genes are TRBV7-2 and TRBJ1-3; 8 bases are shared with TRBD1. V dropped 4 bases and J dropped 2; count of bases not matched to a gene: 4. Germline V gene data show CDR1 as SGHTA and CDR2 as FQGNSA. CDR3 length equals 15 residues. The CDR3 protein is CASSWTGSAGNTIYF. DNA for the CDR3: TGTGCCAGCAGCTGGACAGGGTCTGCTGGAAACACCATATATTTT.

The chain combines TRBV3-1 (or the pseudogene TRBV3-2) with TRBJ2-5; 14 bases line up with TRBD2. The V segment lost 0 bases and the J segment 9 bases; nucleotides outside the gene matches: 3. The germline gives CDR1 LGHDT, CDR2 YNNKEL (reference sequence). CDR3 length: 15 residues. The CDR3 nucleotides read TGTGCCAGCAGCCAAGATAGACTAGCGGGGGGGGCCCAGTACTTC. Amino acids: CASSQDRLAGGAQYF.

The chain carries TRBV24-1 and TRBJ1-6; 8 bases map to TRBD1. The J segment lost 9 bases and the V segment lost 4 bases, leaving 19 bases of the junction unmatched. The CDR3 has 19 residues. CDR1 is KGHDR and CDR2 is SFDVKD in the germline V gene. The CDR3 region has the DNA TGTGCCACCAGTGACGTGACCATTTCCGGGACAGGATTATGTTCACCCCTCCACTTT. It encodes CATSDVTISGTGLCSPLHF.

The gene calls are TRBV9 and TRBJ2-7; D perhaps matches TRBD2 (5 bases). V was shortened by 0 bases and J by 5 bases, with 18 bases between the two germline ends. Germline V CDR1 and CDR2: SGDLS, YYNGEE. The CDR3 has 16 amino acids. In nucleotides, the CDR3 is TGTGCCAGCAGCGTAGGAATCGGGTCGGGGTTCAACGAGCAGTACTTC. Translated: CASSVGIGSGFNEQYF. Full variable domain (missing parts from reference TRBV9 and TRBJ2-7): DSGVTQTPKHLITATGQRVTLRCSPRSGDLSVYWYQQSLDQGLQFLIQYYNGEERAKGNILERFSAQQFPDLHSELNLSSLELGDSALYFCASSVGIGSGFNEQYFGPGTRLTVT.

This clone occurred once. The J gene is TRBJ2-7, the V gene TRBV28, with 7 bases aligning to TRBD1. Germline V CDR1 and CDR2: MDHEN, SYDVKM. Trimming at V came to 8 bases and at J to 2 bases, leaving 6 bases not matched to a gene. The CDR3 has 13 residues. CDR3 loop: CASLLTGAYEQYF. The CDR3 DNA sequence: TGTGCCAGCCTTCTTACAGGGGCCTACGAGCAGTACTTC.

The chain recombines TRBV24-1 with TRBJ2-1; 11 bases line up with TRBD2. Germline V lookup: CDR1 KGHDR, CDR2 SFDVKD. The CDR3 sequence is 17 residues long. Trimming at V came to 4 bases and at J to 7 bases, leaving 11 bases not matched to a gene. The chain's CDR3 is CATSDLAGGGSGNEQFF. CDR3 DNA sequence: TGTGCCACCAGTGACCTAGCGGGAGGTGGATCGGGAAATGAGCAGTTCTTC.

This chain connects TRBV2 to TRBJ2-1, with TRBD2 matching 10 bases. CDR3 length equals 17 residues. The V gene's germline CDR1 is SNHLY and CDR2 FYNNEI. The V segment lost 2 bases and the J segment 8 bases; nucleotides outside the gene matches: 12. The CDR3 region has the DNA TGTGCCAGCAGTGAATTTAGCGGGAGGACTCTTGGGTATGAGCAGTTCTTC. It is translated as CASSEFSGRTLGYEQFF.

The table lists this clone with a few counts. The chain is built from TRBV5-1 and TRBJ1-6; a weak D match, TRBD1 (5 bases). Germline V gene data show CDR1 as SGHRS and CDR2 as YFSETQ. This CDR3 comprises 14 residues. V lost 1 base to trimming and J lost 7 bases, with 9 bases between them. Written as DNA, the CDR3 is TGCGCCAGCAGCTTGTCCCGACAGAATTCACCCCTCCACTTT. Translated, it gives CASSLSRQNSPLHF.

This clone was counted a few times. The gene calls are TRBV6-5 and TRBJ1-5, with D tentatively TRBD1 (6 bases). Germline CDR1 MNHEY, CDR2 SVGAGI. The CDR3 consists of 15 residues. V lost 9 bases and J lost 1, with 16 bases in between. The CDR3 DNA follows: TGTGCCAGGTCCTACAGGGAAAGGAGCAATCAGCCCCAGCATTTT. Amino acid sequence: CARSYRERSNQPQHF.

V usage is TRBV12-5 and J usage is TRBJ2-7; TRBD1 aligns across 10 bases. This CDR3 comprises 17 residues. Germline CDR1 LGHNT, CDR2 FRNRAP. J gave up 0 bases and V 2 bases, and 7 bases lay outside the gene matches. CDR3 DNA sequence: TGTGCTAGTGGTTTGACGGGGAGGGACAGGGGCTCCTACGAGCAGTACTTC. Protein sequence: CASGLTGRDRGSYEQYF. Looking up the rest from reference TRBV12-5 and TRBJ2-7 gives the full variable domain: DARVTQTPRHKVTEMGQEVTMRCQPILGHNTVFWYRQTMMQGLELLAYFRNRAPLDDSGMPKDRFSAEMPDATLATLKIQPSEPRDSAVYFCASGLTGRDRGSYEQYFGPGTRLTVT.

The chain is built from TRBV6-5 and TRBJ1-1, with D possibly matching TRBD1 (5 bases). Trimming removed 6 bases from V and 0 bases from J, with 8 bases in between. Germline V gene sequence: CDR1 MNHEY, CDR2 SVGAGI. The CDR3 loop spans 13 amino acids. CDR3 nucleotide sequence: TGTGCCAGCAGAATAGGGGTGAACACTGAAGCTTTCTTT. The encoded protein is CASRIGVNTEAFF.

The chain links TRBV28 to TRBJ2-5; a possible D gene is TRBD2 (6 bases). Trimming removed 3 bases at V and 4 bases at J, with 9 bases between. The germline V gene has CDR1 MDHEN and CDR2 SYDVKM. The CDR3 sequence is 13 residues long. The CDR3 loop is CASSLGGVETQYF. CDR3 in DNA: TGTGCCAGCAGTTTGGGGGGAGTAGAGACCCAGTACTTC.

The chain employs TRBV18 and TRBJ2-5; 8 bases match TRBD1. Germline trimming cut 2 bases from V and 5 bases from J; bases unmatched to any gene: 7. CDR3 length equals 15 residues. Germline CDR1 and CDR2: KGHSH and LQKENI. The chain's CDR3 is CASSPNTGGEETQYF. The CDR3 DNA reads as TGTGCCAGCTCACCAAACACAGGGGGAGAGGAGACCCAGTACTTC. The full variable domain, with the rest looked up from reference TRBV18 and TRBJ2-5, is NAGVMQNPRHLVRRRGQEARLRCSPMKGHSHVYWYRQLPEEGLKFMVYLQKENIIDESGMPKERFSAEFPKEGPSILRIQQVVRGDSAAYFCASSPNTGGEETQYFGPGTRLLVL.

V usage is TRBV9 and J usage is TRBJ2-1; the match to TRBD1 covers 7 bases. CDR1 is SGDLS, CDR2 YYNGEE, per germline. The CDR3 contains 14 residues. Trimming removed 4 bases from V and 7 bases from J; junction bases left unmatched: 8. CDR3 bases: TGTGCCAGCAGCACCCGGACAGGATTGAATGAGCAGTTCTTC. Amino acids: CASSTRTGLNEQFF.

The chain uses TRBV19 and TRBJ1-3, with unresolved D. V gave up 7 bases and J gave up 1 base, with 14 bases separating them. The V gene's germline CDR1 is LNHDA and CDR2 SQIVND (reference sequence). This CDR3 is 15 amino acids long. CDR3 sequence: CASNSGSFSGNTIYF. The CDR3 coding sequence is TGTGCCAGTAATTCAGGCAGTTTTTCTGGAAACACCATATATTTT.

This rearrangement joins TRBV19 to TRBJ2-7, with 7 bases lining up with TRBD1. The germline CDR1 and CDR2 sequences are LNHDA and SQIVND (reference sequence). J lost 6 bases, V lost 5 bases, and 10 bases had no gene match. CDR3 length equals 14 residues. The CDR3 loop is CASSPKDRIGEQYF. CDR3 sequence (DNA): TGTGCCAGTAGTCCCAAGGACAGGATTGGCGAGCAGTACTTC.

This chain links TRBV29-1 with TRBJ2-7; 9 nucleotides line up with TRBD1. There are 13 residues in the CDR3. Per the germline V gene, CDR1 is SQVTM and CDR2 is ANQGSEA. With V trimmed by 1 base and J by 6 bases, 4 bases remained unmatched. The CDR3 reads CSVEVDRGREQYF. The CDR3 nucleotides are TGCAGCGTTGAAGTGGACAGGGGCCGCGAGCAGTACTTC.

The chain joins TRBV5-8 to TRBJ1-5, with 8 positions matching TRBD1. Trimming cost V 4 bases and J 6 bases; bases outside gene matches: 9. In germline, CDR1 is SGHTS, CDR2 YDEGEE. This CDR3 region has 15 residues. The CDR3 is CASSVGQGGSQPQHF. CDR3 nucleotide sequence: TGTGCCAGCAGCGTCGGACAGGGTGGGTCTCAGCCCCAGCATTTT.

The chain joins TRBV6-2 or TRBV6-3 to TRBJ2-1; TRBD2 agrees at 7 bases. V trimming: 2 bases; J trimming: 3 bases; junction bases outside the gene matches: 4. Germline CDR1 and CDR2: MNHEY and SVGEGT. The CDR3 runs to 15 residues. CDR3 in DNA: TGTGCCAGCAGTTACGGTCTAGCGGTCTACAATGAGCAGTTCTTC. It encodes CASSYGLAVYNEQFF.

The genes are TRBV4-3 and TRBJ1-5, with D unclear. Trimming took off 4 bases at V and 5 bases at J, with 9 bases between the two ends. Germline loops: CDR1 LGHNA, CDR2 YSLEER. The CDR3 consists of 13 residues. The CDR3 spells CASSPSAYQPQHF. Here the CDR3 DNA reads TGCGCCAGCAGCCCATCAGCGTATCAGCCCCAGCATTTT.